This passage covers 21 T cell receptor beta chains from one sample sequenced in a study of CD8 T cells in Susac syndrome. Random hexamers were used to reverse transcribe the RNA input (about 0.45 to 1 ug). TCRdb re-analysed the immunoSEQ multiplex PCR reads in MiXCR, keeping a single row per CDR3 protein. The table lists 100,000 to 150,000 distinct CDR3 sequences, around 86% of them singletons. Sequencing was carried out using CD8+ T cells from PBMCs. The receptors were gathered from a human donor with multiple sclerosis.

The chain employs TRBV5-6 and TRBJ2-5; 9 nucleotides line up with TRBD1. V gave up 3 bases and J gave up 5 bases; unmatched junction bases: 5. This CDR3 spans 14 amino acids. Germline lookup yields CDR1 SGHDT and CDR2 YYEEEE. This CDR3 reads CASSWGTGLETQYF. In DNA, the CDR3 is TGTGCCAGCAGCTGGGGGACAGGGCTTGAGACCCAGTACTTC.

The chain carries TRBV27 and TRBJ2-3, with 7 bases identical to TRBD2. Germline V gives CDR1 MNHEY, CDR2 SMNVEV (reference sequence). With V trimmed by 3 bases and J by 2 bases, 5 bases remained unmatched. CDR3 length: 15 amino acids. The CDR3 DNA sequence: TGTGCCAGCAGTTTCGTGAGCGGGGACACAGATACGCAGTATTTT. Protein sequence: CASSFVSGDTDTQYF.

The rearrangement links TRBV12-3 or TRBV12-4 to TRBJ2-3; a possible D gene is TRBD1 (5 bases). The CDR3 extends over 14 amino acids. V lost 7 bases and J lost 3, with 14 bases in between. The CDR3 loop reads CASTDIFYTDTQYF. CDR3 sequence (DNA): TGTGCCAGCACGGACATTTTTTATACAGATACGCAGTATTTT.

Note on this clonotype: The junction differs from germline at one of its ends, possibly a read error. The chain uses TRBV5-1 and TRBJ2-7, with no clear D. CDR1 SGHRS and CDR2 YFSETQ come from the germline V gene. The CDR3 is 12 amino acids. CDR3 in DNA: TGTGCCAGCAGCTTGGACGGATACGAGCAGTACTTC. Encoded protein: CASSLDGYEQYF.

The chain carries TRBV5-1 and TRBJ2-2; 9 bases are shared with TRBD2. Trimming cost V 0 bases and J 4 bases; bases outside gene matches: 7. The CDR3 is 17 amino acids. Looked up from germline, CDR1 is SGHRS and CDR2 is YFSETQ. CDR3 DNA sequence: TGCGCCAGCAGCTTGGAGCCCAGCGGGAGGTTCACCGGGGAGCTGTTTTTT. It codes for CASSLEPSGRFTGELFF.

In the case of this clonotype: The conserved final phenylalanine or tryptophan is absent from the CDR3, which likely points to a read error. The rearrangement uses TRBV10-2 and TRBJ1-1; no clear D gene. Germline values: CDR1 WSHSY, CDR2 SAAADI. V lost 1 base and J lost 6, with 9 bases in between. The CDR3 consists of 13 residues. CDR3 loop: CASSEFSLPEAFL. The CDR3 region has the DNA TGCGCCAGCAGTGAGTTTAGCCTCCCTGAAGCTTTCCTT.

The chain links TRBV6-1 to TRBJ2-7; maybe TRBD2 (6 bases). The CDR3 extends over 13 amino acids. Per the germline V gene, CDR1 is MNHNS and CDR2 is SASEGT. Trimming stripped 8 bases from V and 1 base from J, with 12 bases between. This chain's CDR3 is CASDPGVSYEQYF. CDR3 coding DNA: TGTGCCAGCGATCCGGGGGTTTCCTACGAGCAGTACTTC.

DNA of the CDR3: TGTGCCAGTAGGTTGGGACTAGGGTTCGATGAGCAGTTCTTC. This codes for CASRLGLGFDEQFF. The rearrangement links TRBV19 to TRBJ2-1; TRBD2 matches at 8 bases. The CDR3 length is 14 residues. In germline, CDR1 is LNHDA, CDR2 SQIVND (reference sequence). V was pared by 6 bases and J by 8 bases, with 9 bases of the junction left unmatched.

V usage is TRBV18 and J usage is TRBJ2-1; TRBD2 matches 12 bases. Germline V gene data show CDR1 as KGHSH and CDR2 as LQKENI. Unmatched junction bases numbered 11, after V lost 5 bases and J lost 6 bases. The CDR3 length is 17 residues. CDR3 region: CASSTKLAGGPTNEQFF. The CDR3 DNA reads TGTGCCAGCTCAACTAAACTAGCGGGAGGACCCACCAATGAGCAGTTCTTC.

This chain connects TRBV7-9 to TRBJ1-3; TRBD1 is a possible D gene (5 bases). CDR3 length equals 15 residues. The germline V gene encodes CDR1 SEHNR and CDR2 FQNEAQ (reference sequence). V shed 4 bases and J shed 0 bases, with 10 bases lying between them. This chain's CDR3 is CASSSGLNSGNTIYF. As DNA, the CDR3 is TGTGCCAGCAGCTCGGGACTGAACTCTGGAAACACCATATATTTT.

This clonotype was detected once. The chain joins TRBV28 to TRBJ2-1; D gene uncertain. The germline V and J ends were trimmed by 8 bases and 7 bases, with 30 bases remaining between them. The CDR3 is 18 amino acids. Per germline, CDR1 MDHEN and CDR2 SYDVKM. The CDR3 spells CASGTMGSLSLPENEQFF. The CDR3 DNA reads as TGTGCCAGCGGAACGATGGGCAGCCTGAGCCTCCCTGAAAATGAGCAGTTCTTC.

The rearrangement joins TRBV6-2 or TRBV6-3 to TRBJ2-7, with D possibly called TRBD1 or TRBD2 (5 bases each). V was cut by 4 bases and J by 6 bases, with 19 bases left in between. The germline V gene encodes CDR1 MNHEY and CDR2 SVGEGT. This CDR3 is built from 15 residues. CDR3 in amino acids: CASSSGPGALSEQYF. The CDR3 DNA is TGTGCCAGCAGTTCGGGGCCCGGGGCCTTGAGCGAGCAGTACTTC.

V gene TRBV5-1 combines with J gene TRBJ1-3; no reliable D call. Trimming shortened V by 6 bases and J by 0 bases, and 13 bases separated the two germline ends. The CDR3 contains 15 residues. Germline V gene lookup returns CDR1 SGHRS and CDR2 YFSETQ. The DNA of the CDR3 is TGCGCCAGCACCTCGGACGGTAGCTCTGGAAACACCATATATTTT. It specifies CASTSDGSSGNTIYF.

V usage is TRBV4-1 and J usage is TRBJ2-1, with 9 bases identical to TRBD2. CDR1 is MGHRA, CDR2 YSYEKL, per germline. With 1 base clipped from V and 1 base from J, the junction kept 5 bases outside the gene matches. There are 17 residues in the CDR3. CDR3: CASSQGLAGLSYNEQFF. CDR3 sequence (DNA): TGCGCCAGCAGCCAAGGGCTAGCGGGGCTTTCCTACAATGAGCAGTTCTTC.

This clonotype turned up a few times. V is TRBV6-5 and J is TRBJ2-1; the match to TRBD2 covers 9 bases. The CDR3 totals 15 residues. From germline, CDR1 is MNHEY and CDR2 SVGAGI. J gave up 4 bases and V 6 bases, and 7 bases lay outside the gene matches. The CDR3 DNA reads TGTGCCAGCAGCACTTCTAGCGGGATGTACAATGAGCAGTTCTTC. It is translated as CASSTSSGMYNEQFF.

The genes are TRBV27 and TRBJ1-5, with 11 bases aligning to TRBD1. Germline loops: CDR1 MNHEY, CDR2 SMNVEV (reference sequence). This CDR3 region has 18 residues. The V gene end was trimmed by 5 bases and the J gene end by 2 bases; junction bases not matched to a gene: 11. CDR3 nucleotide sequence: TGTGCCAGCAGTCCTATTGGACAGGGGGCATGGGGCAATCAGCCCCAGCATTTT. Amino acid sequence: CASSPIGQGAWGNQPQHF.

V usage is TRBV19 and J usage is TRBJ2-1; TRBD2 matches at 7 bases. Germline values: CDR1 LNHDA, CDR2 SQIVND (reference sequence). The length of the CDR3 is 14 residues. The V gene end was trimmed by 3 bases and the J gene end by 8 bases; junction bases not matched to a gene: 7. The chain's CDR3 is CASSIGRDQYEQFF. The CDR3 DNA sequence: TGTGCCAGTAGTATTGGGAGGGATCAATATGAGCAGTTCTTC.

This chain links TRBV12-3 or TRBV12-4 with TRBJ2-7; 14 bases agree with TRBD2. The V gene end was trimmed by 4 bases and the J gene end by 4 bases; junction bases not matched to a gene: 0. The CDR3 runs 14 residues. The CDR3 reads CASSWTSGGYEQYF. The CDR3 DNA sequence: TGTGCCAGCAGTTGGACTAGCGGGGGGTACGAGCAGTACTTC.

The rearrangement joins TRBV29-1 to TRBJ2-7; 7 bases are shared with TRBD1. V was clipped by 7 bases and J by 3 bases; unmatched bases: 9. Germline values: CDR1 SQVTM, CDR2 ANQGSEA. The CDR3 has 13 amino acids. CDR3 loop: CSAVTGTDYEQYF. DNA for the CDR3: TGCAGCGCGGTGACAGGGACGGACTACGAGCAGTACTTC.

The chain carries TRBV25-1 and TRBJ1-1, with D perhaps matching TRBD1 (6 bases). This CDR3 comprises 15 residues. Trimming stripped 1 base from V and 8 bases from J, with 17 bases between. CDR1 MGHDK and CDR2 SYGVNS come from the germline V gene. The CDR3 DNA sequence: TGTGCCAGCAGTGAATGGGAAGAGGGGACACAAGAAGCTTTCTTT. As protein: CASSEWEEGTQEAFF.

This clonotype came up once. The genes are TRBV2 and TRBJ2-5; no firm D call. The CDR3 is 13 amino acids. V was trimmed by 2 bases and J by 3 bases, leaving 7 bases between them. Germline lookup yields CDR1 SNHLY and CDR2 FYNNEI. The CDR3 reads CASSERPKETQYF. The CDR3, as DNA: TGTGCCAGCAGTGAAAGACCTAAAGAGACCCAGTACTTC.